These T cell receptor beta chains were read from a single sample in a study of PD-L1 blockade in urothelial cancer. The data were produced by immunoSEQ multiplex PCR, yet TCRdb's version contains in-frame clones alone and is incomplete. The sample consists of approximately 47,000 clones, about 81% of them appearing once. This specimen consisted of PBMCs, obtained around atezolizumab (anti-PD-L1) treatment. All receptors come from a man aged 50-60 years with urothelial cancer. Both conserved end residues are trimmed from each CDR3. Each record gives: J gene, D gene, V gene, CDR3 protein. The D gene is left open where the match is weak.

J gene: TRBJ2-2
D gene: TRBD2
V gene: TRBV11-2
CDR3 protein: ASSFFGRGRTGELF

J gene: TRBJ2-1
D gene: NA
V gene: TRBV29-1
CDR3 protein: SVVVAKAGVWNEQF

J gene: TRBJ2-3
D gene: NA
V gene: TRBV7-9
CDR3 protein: ASSFEVATPD

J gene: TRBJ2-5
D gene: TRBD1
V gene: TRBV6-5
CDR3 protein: ASRSLGGAETQY

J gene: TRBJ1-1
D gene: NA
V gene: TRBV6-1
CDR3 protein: ASIRTVSNTEAF

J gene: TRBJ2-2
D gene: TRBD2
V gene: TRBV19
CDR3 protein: ATRRDYANTGELF

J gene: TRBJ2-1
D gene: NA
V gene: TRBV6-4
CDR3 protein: ASSDSGGVYNEQF

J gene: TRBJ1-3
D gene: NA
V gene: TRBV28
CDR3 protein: ASSPSGGEAGNTIY

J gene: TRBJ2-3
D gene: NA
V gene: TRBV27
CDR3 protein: ASSWQQSTDTQY

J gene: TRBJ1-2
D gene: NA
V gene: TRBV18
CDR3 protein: ASSPPSVNYGYT

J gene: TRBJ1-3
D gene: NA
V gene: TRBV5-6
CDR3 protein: ASSTGGTPWDTIY